The clone carrying this T cell receptor beta chain was detected once. These data are taken from a study of blood T cell repertoires in COVID-19. Turning to the study itself: The United States, Italy and Spain provided the acute and convalescent COVID-19 samples.

CDR1 and CDR2 (germline): MNHNY, SVGAGI (reference sequence). V was cut by 5 bases and J by 7 bases, with 15 bases left in between. The CDR3 has 14 residues. Original processing methods: Estimates of nucleated cell counts were drawn from the amplification of reference gene primers. Clones were sequenced by immunoSEQ multiplex PCR, and TCRdb holds only the in-frame ones, with some missing. That table is the source of V, J and clone size, and D and trimming were worked out from the DNA. In the table there are approximately 210,000 clones, approximately 80% of which are singletons. Sequencing was performed on peripheral blood. The chain is built from TRBV6-6 and TRBJ1-5, with D perhaps TRBD1 (5 bases). The receptor was isolated from a human donor in a cohort sampled during active COVID-19. Here the CDR3 DNA reads TGTGCCAGCAGTACAGGATTTAAGTCCCAGCCCCAGCATTTT. Amino acids: CASSTGFKSQPQHF.